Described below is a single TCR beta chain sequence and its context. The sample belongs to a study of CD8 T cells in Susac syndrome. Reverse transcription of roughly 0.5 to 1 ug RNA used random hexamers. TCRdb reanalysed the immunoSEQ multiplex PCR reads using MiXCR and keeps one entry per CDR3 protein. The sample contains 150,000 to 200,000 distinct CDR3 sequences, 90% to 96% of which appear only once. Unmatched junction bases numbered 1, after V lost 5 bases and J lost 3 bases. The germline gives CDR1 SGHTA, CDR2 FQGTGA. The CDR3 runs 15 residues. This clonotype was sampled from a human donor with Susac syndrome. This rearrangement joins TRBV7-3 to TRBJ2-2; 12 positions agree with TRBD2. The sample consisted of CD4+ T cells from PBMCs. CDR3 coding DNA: TGTGCCAGCAGCCCTAGCGGGGGGGACACCGGGGAGCTGTTTTTT. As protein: CASSPSGGDTGELFF. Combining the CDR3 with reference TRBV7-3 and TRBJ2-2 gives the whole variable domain GAGVSQTPSNKVTEKGKYVELRCDPISGHTALYWYRQSLGQGPEFLIYFQGTGAADDSGLPNDRFFAVRPEGSVSTLKIQRTERGDSAVYLCASSPSGGDTGELFFGEGSRLTVL.